The T cell receptor (beta chain) described here comes from a study of Graves' ophthalmopathy and Graves' hyperthyroidism. Study-level background: Before any treatment was given, at initial diagnosis, peripheral blood was collected. Study results and limitations: The blood repertoire also included most expanded thyroid clonotypes above 0.001 frequency. Both an approximately 70% sensitivity and an approximately 77% specificity characterized the model's predictions of ophthalmopathy progression.

As the template, RNA transcripts were used to amplify TCR beta CDR3 regions. First-round RT-PCR with HTBI primers preceded a second-round multiplex PCR. From the multiplex PCR reads, TCRdb called clonotypes with MiXCR, one entry per CDR3 protein. The sample has about 700,000 distinct CDR3 sequences; 40% are singletons. This clonotype was detected many times. Its antigen is as yet unknown. Reliance was placed on clinical symptoms, serum thyroxine, TRAb, thyroid ultrasound and orbital computed tomography for diagnosis. This CDR3 is built from 15 residues. Germline CDR1 SGHTA, CDR2 FQGTGA. Trimming removed 6 bases from V and 5 bases from J, with 20 bases in between.

This clonotype was obtained from an adult man with Graves' ophthalmopathy. Sequenced sample: peripheral blood. The J gene is TRBJ2-7, the V gene TRBV7-3; tentative D call: TRBD2 (5 bases). The CDR3 DNA reads as TGTGCCAGCAGTTTGCCGGGTGGCCTAGCCCACGAGCAGTACTTC. It translates to CASSLPGGLAHEQYF.